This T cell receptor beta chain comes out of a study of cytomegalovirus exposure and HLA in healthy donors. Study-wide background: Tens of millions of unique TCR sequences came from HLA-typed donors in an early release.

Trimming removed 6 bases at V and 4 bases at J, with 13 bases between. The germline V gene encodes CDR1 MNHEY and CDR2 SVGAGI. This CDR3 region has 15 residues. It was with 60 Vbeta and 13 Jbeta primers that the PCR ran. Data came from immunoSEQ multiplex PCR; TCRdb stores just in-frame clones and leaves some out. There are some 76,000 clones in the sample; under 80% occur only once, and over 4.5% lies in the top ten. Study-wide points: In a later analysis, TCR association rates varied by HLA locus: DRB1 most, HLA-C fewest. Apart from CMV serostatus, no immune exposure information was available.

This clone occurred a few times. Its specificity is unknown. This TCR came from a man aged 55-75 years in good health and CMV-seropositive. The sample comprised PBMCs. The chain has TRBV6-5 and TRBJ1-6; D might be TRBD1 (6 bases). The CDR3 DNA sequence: TGTGCCAGCAGGTGGGACACCGCTTATAATTCACCCCTCCACTTT. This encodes CASRWDTAYNSPLHF.